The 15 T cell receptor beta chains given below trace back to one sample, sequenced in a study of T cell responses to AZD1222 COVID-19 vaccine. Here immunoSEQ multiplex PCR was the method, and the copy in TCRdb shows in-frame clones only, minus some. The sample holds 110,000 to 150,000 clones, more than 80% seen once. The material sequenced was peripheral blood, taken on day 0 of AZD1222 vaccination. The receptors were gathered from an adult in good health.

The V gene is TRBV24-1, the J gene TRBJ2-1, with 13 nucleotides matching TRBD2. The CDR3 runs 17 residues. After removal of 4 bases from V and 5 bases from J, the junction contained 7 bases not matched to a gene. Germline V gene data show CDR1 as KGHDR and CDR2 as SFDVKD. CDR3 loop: CATSDPSLAGGDNEQFF. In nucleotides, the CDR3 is TGTGCCACCAGTGACCCCTCACTAGCGGGAGGGGACAATGAGCAGTTCTTC.

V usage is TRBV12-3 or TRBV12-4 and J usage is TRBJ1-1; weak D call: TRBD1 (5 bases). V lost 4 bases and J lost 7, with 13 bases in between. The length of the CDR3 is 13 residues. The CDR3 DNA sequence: TGTGCCAGCAGTTCGGGGGAGGGACTTGAAGCTTTCTTT. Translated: CASSSGEGLEAFF.

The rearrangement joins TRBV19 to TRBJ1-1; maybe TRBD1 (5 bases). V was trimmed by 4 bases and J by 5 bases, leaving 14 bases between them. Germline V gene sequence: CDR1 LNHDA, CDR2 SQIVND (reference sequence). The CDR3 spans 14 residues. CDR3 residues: CASSTYGGGTEAFF. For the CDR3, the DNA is TGTGCCAGTAGTACCTACGGGGGAGGTACTGAAGCTTTCTTT.

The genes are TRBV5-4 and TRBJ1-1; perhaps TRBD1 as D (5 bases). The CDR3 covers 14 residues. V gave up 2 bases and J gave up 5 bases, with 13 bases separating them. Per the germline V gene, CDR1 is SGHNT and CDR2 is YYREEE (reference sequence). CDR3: CASSLRRGRTEAFF. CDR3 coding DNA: TGTGCCAGCAGCTTACGGAGGGGCAGAACTGAAGCTTTCTTT.

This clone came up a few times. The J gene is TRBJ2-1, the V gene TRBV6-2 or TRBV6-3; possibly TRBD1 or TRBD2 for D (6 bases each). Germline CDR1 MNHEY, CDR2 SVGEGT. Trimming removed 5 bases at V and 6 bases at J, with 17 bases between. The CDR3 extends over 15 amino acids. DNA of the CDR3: TGTGCCAGCAGTAGAGACGGAGGGGGGATCAATGAGCAGTTCTTC. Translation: CASSRDGGGINEQFF.

Written as DNA, the CDR3 is TGTGCCAGCAGCCCCGGGGCAGGGGGCTACGAGCAGTACTTC. Residues: CASSPGAGGYEQYF. V is TRBV9 and J is TRBJ2-7; TRBD1 matches at 7 bases. Germline trimming cut 4 bases from V and 3 bases from J; bases unmatched to any gene: 7. The CDR3 is made up of 14 amino acids. Germline V gene data show CDR1 as SGDLS and CDR2 as YYNGEE. Looking up the rest from reference TRBV9 and TRBJ2-7 gives the full variable domain: DSGVTQTPKHLITATGQRVTLRCSPRSGDLSVYWYQQSLDQGLQFLIQYYNGEERAKGNILERFSAQQFPDLHSELNLSSLELGDSALYFCASSPGAGGYEQYFGPGTRLTVT.

For the CDR3, the DNA is TGTGCCAGCAGCCCTCCATTACCTAGCACAGATACGCAGTATTTT. It translates to CASSPPLPSTDTQYF. This chain connects TRBV7-2 to TRBJ2-3; D remains ambiguous. The CDR3 sequence is 15 residues long. Deletions cut 5 bases from V and 0 bases from J, with 12 bases between. Germline CDR1 SGHTA, CDR2 FQGNSA.

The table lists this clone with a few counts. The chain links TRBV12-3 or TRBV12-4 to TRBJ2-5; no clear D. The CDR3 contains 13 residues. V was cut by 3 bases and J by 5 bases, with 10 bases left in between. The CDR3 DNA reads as TGTGCCAGCAGTTTCGGTGGGCGGGAGACCCAGTACTTC. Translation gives CASSFGGRETQYF.

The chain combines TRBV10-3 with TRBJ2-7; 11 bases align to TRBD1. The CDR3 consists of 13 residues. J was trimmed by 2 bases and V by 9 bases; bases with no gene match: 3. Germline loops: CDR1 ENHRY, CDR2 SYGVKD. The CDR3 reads CAMGQGVPYEQYF. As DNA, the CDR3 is TGTGCCATGGGACAGGGGGTCCCCTACGAGCAGTACTTC.

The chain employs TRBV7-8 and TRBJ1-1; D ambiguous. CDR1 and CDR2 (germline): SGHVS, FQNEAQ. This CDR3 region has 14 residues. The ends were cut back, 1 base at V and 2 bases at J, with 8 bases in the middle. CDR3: CASSLGGTNTEAFF. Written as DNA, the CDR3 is TGTGCCAGCAGCTTAGGGGGAACAAACACTGAAGCTTTCTTT. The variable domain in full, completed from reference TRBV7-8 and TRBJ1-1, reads GAGVSQSPRYKVAKRGQDVALRCDPISGHVSLFWYQQALGQGPEFLTYFQNEAQLDKSGLPSDRFFAERPEGSVSTLKIQRTQQEDSAVYLCASSLGGTNTEAFFGQGTRLTVV.

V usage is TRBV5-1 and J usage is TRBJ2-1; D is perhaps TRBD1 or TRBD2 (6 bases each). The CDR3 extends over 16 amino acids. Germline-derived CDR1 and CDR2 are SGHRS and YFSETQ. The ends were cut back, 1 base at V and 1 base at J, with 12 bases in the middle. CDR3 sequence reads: CASSLRGERSYNEQFF. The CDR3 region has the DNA TGCGCCAGCAGCTTGAGGGGGGAGAGGTCCTACAATGAGCAGTTCTTC.

The CDR3 protein is CATRLGGRRSNQPQHF. The CDR3 nucleotides are TGTGCCACCAGGCTCGGGGGCCGAAGGAGCAATCAGCCCCAGCATTTT. The genes are TRBV15 and TRBJ1-5; tentatively, D is TRBD1 (6 bases). The germline CDR1 and CDR2 sequences are LNHNV and YYDKDF (reference sequence). The CDR3 is 16 amino acids. The ends were cut back, 6 bases at V and 1 base at J, with 16 bases in the middle.

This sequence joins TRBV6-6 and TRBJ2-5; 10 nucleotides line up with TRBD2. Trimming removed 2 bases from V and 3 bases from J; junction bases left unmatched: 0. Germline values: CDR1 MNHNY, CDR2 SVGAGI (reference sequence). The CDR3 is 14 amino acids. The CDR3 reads CASSYGLAEETQYF. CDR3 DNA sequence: TGTGCCAGCAGTTACGGACTAGCGGAAGAGACCCAGTACTTC.

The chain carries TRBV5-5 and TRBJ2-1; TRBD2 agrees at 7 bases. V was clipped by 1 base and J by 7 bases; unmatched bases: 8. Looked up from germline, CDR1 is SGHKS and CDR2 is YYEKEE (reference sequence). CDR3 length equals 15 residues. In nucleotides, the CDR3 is TGTGCCAGCAGCTTGTCACCGGGACTAATAAATGAGCAGTTCTTC. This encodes CASSLSPGLINEQFF.

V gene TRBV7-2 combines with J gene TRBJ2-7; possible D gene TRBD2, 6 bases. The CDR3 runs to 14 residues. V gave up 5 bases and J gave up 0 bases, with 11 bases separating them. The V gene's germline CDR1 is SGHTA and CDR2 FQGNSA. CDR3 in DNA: TGTGCCAGCAGCGGAAGGCGGGACTCCTACGAGCAGTACTTC. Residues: CASSGRRDSYEQYF.